A single sample is the source of the 3 T cell receptor beta chains below, sequenced in a study of T cells in Graves' hyperthyroidism and ophthalmopathy. There were TCR beta CDR3 regions amplified from RNA transcripts. Using the HTBI primer set, a first-round RT-PCR was run on the TCR CDR3. TCRdb fed the multiplex PCR reads into MiXCR, producing one record per CDR3 protein. In the table there are about 350,000 distinct CDR3 sequences, roughly 13% of which are singletons. Sequencing used blood. These receptors all stem from a woman under 40 with Graves' hyperthyroidism.

The gene calls are TRBV5-6 and TRBJ2-1; tentative D call: TRBD2 (5 bases). The V end lost 7 bases, the J end lost 8 bases, and 19 bases lay between the germline ends. This CDR3 is built from 14 residues. Germline V lookup: CDR1 SGHDT, CDR2 YYEEEE. CDR3 region: CASAHDEGVDEQFF. The CDR3 DNA follows: TGTGCCAGCGCCCACGACGAGGGAGTCGATGAGCAGTTCTTC.

The J gene is TRBJ1-5, the V gene TRBV7-2, with unresolved D. The V end was cut by 2 bases, the J end by 4 bases, with 12 bases between. The CDR3 sequence is 15 residues long. The germline CDR1 and CDR2 sequences are SGHTA and FQGNSA. The CDR3 nucleotides read TGTGCCAGCAGCTTAACGTGGGGTAGGAATCAGCCCCAGCATTTT. Translated: CASSLTWGRNQPQHF.

This clonotype was seen many times. V is TRBV2 and J is TRBJ2-3, with 10 nucleotides matching TRBD2. The CDR3 length is 20 residues. V dropped 4 bases and J dropped 0; count of bases not matched to a gene: 16. Germline assignment: CDR1 SNHLY and CDR2 FYNNEI. This CDR3 reads CASSVVAASGSVRSTDTQYF. The CDR3 nucleotides read TGTGCCAGCAGTGTCGTGGCCGCTAGCGGGAGCGTTCGTAGCACAGATACGCAGTATTTT. Together with reference TRBV2 and TRBJ2-3, the CDR3 gives the full variable domain: EPEVTQTPSHQVTQMGQEVILRCVPISNHLYFYWYRQILGQKVEFLVSFYNNEISEKSEIFDDQFSVERPDGSNFTLKIRSTKLEDSAMYFCASSVVAASGSVRSTDTQYFGPGTRLTVL.